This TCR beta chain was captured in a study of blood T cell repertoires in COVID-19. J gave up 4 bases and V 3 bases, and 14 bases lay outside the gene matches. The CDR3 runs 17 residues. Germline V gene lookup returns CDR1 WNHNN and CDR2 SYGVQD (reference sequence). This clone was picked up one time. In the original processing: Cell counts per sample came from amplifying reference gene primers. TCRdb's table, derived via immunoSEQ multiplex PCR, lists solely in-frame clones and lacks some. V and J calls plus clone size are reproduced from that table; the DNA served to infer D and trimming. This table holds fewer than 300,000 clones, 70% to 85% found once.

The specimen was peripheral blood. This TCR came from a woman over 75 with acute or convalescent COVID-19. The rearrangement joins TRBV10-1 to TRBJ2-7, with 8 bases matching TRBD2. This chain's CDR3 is CASSDIGPAGVGYEQYF. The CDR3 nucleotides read TGCGCCAGCAGTGATATAGGGCCAGCGGGAGTGGGATACGAGCAGTACTTC.